This T cell receptor beta chain was identified in a study of blood T cells in healthy people across ages. Overall study: About one barcoded beta molecule per two T cells was the capture yield of template switching.

V was clipped by 5 bases and J by 2 bases, with 12 bases between them. This CDR3 region has 14 residues. CDR1 is SGHAT, CDR2 FQNNGV, per germline. The total RNA that was extracted per sample amounted to at least 5 micrograms. Together with a sample-barcoded 5' primer, a J-beta primer mix was included in a second PCR lasting about 7 to 11 cycles. The template-switch adaptor, which had 12 random nucleotides, put a tag on each cDNA molecule. TCRdb reprocessed the 5' RACE reads via MiXCR and lists one record per CDR3 protein. The sample contains about 1.1 million distinct CDR3 sequences, 30% to 40% of which appear only once.

Sequencing was done on a sample of blood. The sequence came from a man aged 18 to 30 in good health. The chain combines TRBV11-2 with TRBJ2-5; D is undetermined. The CDR3 DNA is TGTGCCAGCAGCCGTCGAGAGAATCAAGAGACCCAGTACTTC. This gives the protein CASSRRENQETQYF.